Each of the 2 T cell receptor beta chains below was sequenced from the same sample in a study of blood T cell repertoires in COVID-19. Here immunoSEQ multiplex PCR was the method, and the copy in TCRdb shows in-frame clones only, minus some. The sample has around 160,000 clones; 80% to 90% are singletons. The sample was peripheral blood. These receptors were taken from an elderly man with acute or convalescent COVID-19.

CDR3 loop: CASSLEGPSYEQYF. In DNA, the CDR3 is TGTGCCAGCAGCTTGGAGGGGCCCTCCTACGAGCAGTACTTC. The chain uses TRBV5-4 and TRBJ2-7; possible D gene TRBD1, 5 bases. The CDR3 spans 14 residues. Germline CDR1 SGHNT, CDR2 YYREEE (reference sequence). V was shortened by 0 bases and J by 0 bases, with 7 bases between the two germline ends.

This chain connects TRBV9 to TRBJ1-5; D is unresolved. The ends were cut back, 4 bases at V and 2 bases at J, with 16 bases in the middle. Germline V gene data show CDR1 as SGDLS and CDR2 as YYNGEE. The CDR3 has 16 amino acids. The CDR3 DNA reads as TGTGCCAGCAGCCCAGGCGAGGGTTTAGGCAATCAGCCCCAGCATTTT. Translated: CASSPGEGLGNQPQHF.